The 2 T cell receptor beta chains below come from one sample, sequenced in a study of blood T cell repertoires in COVID-19. The method was immunoSEQ multiplex PCR; TCRdb's version includes in-frame clones alone and lacks a portion of them. The sample has about 210,000 clones; roughly four fifths are singletons. The sample taken for sequencing was peripheral blood. The source is a woman between 40 and 50 years old with acute or convalescent COVID-19.

The chain recombines TRBV19 with TRBJ1-5; 7 nucleotides line up with TRBD1. Germline V lookup: CDR1 LNHDA, CDR2 SQIVND (reference sequence). This CDR3 spans 14 amino acids. The V segment lost 8 bases and the J segment 8 bases; nucleotides outside the gene matches: 12. The CDR3 nucleotides read TGTGCCAGTGAAAGGACAGGCCTTCGGGAGCCCCAGCATTTT. Encoded protein: CASERTGLREPQHF.

The CDR3 region has the DNA TGTGCCAGCGGGGATTACAGGGCCTACCTCTCTGGAAACACCATATATTTT. Translating gives CASGDYRAYLSGNTIYF. The chain recombines TRBV5-6 with TRBJ1-3, with D possibly TRBD1 on 6 matching bases. Looked up from germline, CDR1 is SGHDT and CDR2 is YYEEEE. The length of the CDR3 is 17 residues. With 7 bases removed from V and 0 bases from J, the gap between germline ends came to 20 bases.